Shown below are 17 T cell receptor beta chains from a single sample sequenced in a study of blood T cell repertoires in COVID-19. Sequencing used immunoSEQ multiplex PCR; TCRdb keeps in-frame clones, though not all of them. The sample contains some 76,000 clones, 75% to 90% of which appear only once. The sequencing input was peripheral blood. These receptors came from a human donor in a cohort sampled during active COVID-19.

The V gene is TRBV29-1, the J gene TRBJ1-5; D might be TRBD1 (6 bases). The germline V and J ends were trimmed by 6 bases and 3 bases, with 12 bases remaining between them. The CDR3 covers 13 residues. The V gene's germline CDR1 is SQVTM and CDR2 ANQGSEA. CDR3: CSVTGAANQPQHF. DNA of the CDR3: TGCAGCGTGACAGGTGCGGCCAATCAGCCCCAGCATTTT.

The chain links TRBV28 to TRBJ1-5; D is perhaps TRBD1 (5 bases). This CDR3 has 15 amino acids. Per germline, CDR1 MDHEN and CDR2 SYDVKM. V lost 2 bases to trimming and J lost 7 bases, with 15 bases between them. The CDR3 sequence: CASSLIRVGGQPQHF. DNA of the CDR3: TGTGCCAGCAGTTTAATTCGGGTCGGGGGACAGCCCCAGCATTTT.

This chain uses TRBV6-6 with TRBJ2-5; 9 bases line up with TRBD1. Germline loops: CDR1 MNHNY, CDR2 SVGAGI (reference sequence). The V gene end was trimmed by 5 bases and the J gene end by 5 bases; junction bases not matched to a gene: 6. This CDR3 is built from 14 residues. CDR3 residues: CASSPLGTGETQYF. The DNA for the CDR3 is TGTGCCAGCAGTCCGCTGGGGACAGGGGAGACCCAGTACTTC.

This chain joins TRBV6-5 and TRBJ1-1; possibly TRBD1 for D (5 bases). The CDR3 contains 14 residues. Germline lookup yields CDR1 MNHEY and CDR2 SVGAGI. The V end lost 5 bases, the J end lost 7 bases, and 17 bases lay between the germline ends. The CDR3 bases are TGTGCCAGCAGTAAACAGCCACGCCAGGGTGAAGCTTTCTTT. Its translation: CASSKQPRQGEAFF.

V usage is TRBV19 and J usage is TRBJ1-1; the D is unclear. Trimming removed 8 bases from V and 1 base from J, with 8 bases in between. This CDR3 has 12 amino acids. Germline CDR1 reads LNHDA; CDR2 reads SQIVND (reference sequence). CDR3 protein: CASGRRNTEAFF. DNA for the CDR3: TGTGCCAGTGGCAGAAGGAACACTGAAGCTTTCTTT. Full variable domain (missing parts from reference TRBV19 and TRBJ1-1): DGGITQSPKYLFRKEGQNVTLSCEQNLNHDAMYWYRQDPGQGLRLIYYSQIVNDFQKGDIAEGYSVSREKKESFPLTVTSAQKNPTAFYLCASGRRNTEAFFGQGTRLTVV.

The rearrangement links TRBV9 to TRBJ2-1, with D maybe TRBD1 (5 bases). Germline CDR1 reads SGDLS; CDR2 reads YYNGEE. The V gene lost 0 bases and the J gene lost 5 bases, with 15 bases spanning the gap. The CDR3 spans 16 residues. The CDR3, as DNA: TGTGCCAGCAGCGTAGCGAGGCAGGGTAAGGACAATGAGCAGTTCTTC. It encodes CASSVARQGKDNEQFF.

This chain uses TRBV19 with TRBJ2-2; 9 nucleotides line up with TRBD2. This CDR3 comprises 17 residues. Looked up from germline, CDR1 is LNHDA and CDR2 is SQIVND (reference sequence). The V gene end was trimmed by 4 bases and the J gene end by 6 bases; junction bases not matched to a gene: 12. CDR3 DNA sequence: TGTGCCAGTAGTAAATCTGCGGGGGGGCCTTCAGCCGGGGAGCTGTTTTTT. Translation: CASSKSAGGPSAGELFF.

V usage is TRBV5-4 and J usage is TRBJ2-1; 8 nucleotides line up with TRBD2. V was pared by 8 bases and J by 2 bases, with 6 bases of the junction left unmatched. The CDR3 has 14 residues. The germline gives CDR1 SGHNT, CDR2 YYREEE (reference sequence). The CDR3 reads CASKAGEAYNEQFF. In DNA, the CDR3 is TGTGCCAGTAAAGCGGGGGAGGCCTACAATGAGCAGTTCTTC.

The chain combines TRBV15 with TRBJ1-4; D is possibly TRBD1 (6 bases). The CDR3 extends over 14 amino acids. V was clipped by 5 bases and J by 8 bases, with 15 bases between them. Germline CDR1 LNHNV, CDR2 YYDKDF (reference sequence). The CDR3 is CATSDGRRGEKLFF. The CDR3 DNA is TGTGCCACCAGCGATGGGCGCAGGGGAGAAAAACTGTTTTTT.

This chain uses TRBV5-1 with TRBJ1-3, with a possible D match to TRBD1 (5 bases). Germline V gives CDR1 SGHRS, CDR2 YFSETQ. This CDR3 is 14 amino acids long. V gave up 2 bases and J gave up 3 bases, with 9 bases separating them. The CDR3 protein is CASSFLQGGNTIYF. The CDR3 DNA is TGCGCCAGCAGCTTCTTGCAGGGTGGAAACACCATATATTTT.

This clone was seen a few times. The genes are TRBV19 and TRBJ2-1; possibly TRBD1 for D (5 bases). Germline V CDR1 and CDR2: LNHDA, SQIVND (reference sequence). Trimming removed 5 bases at V and 6 bases at J, with 14 bases between. This CDR3 has 14 residues. CDR3 sequence (DNA): TGTGCCAGTAGTGGTAACAGGCTCAGCAATGAGCAGTTCTTC. Amino acids: CASSGNRLSNEQFF.

V usage is TRBV11-2 and J usage is TRBJ1-2, with no clear D. Germline V gives CDR1 SGHAT, CDR2 FQNNGV. The CDR3 runs to 14 residues. Trimming stripped 6 bases from V and 1 base from J, with 12 bases between. In nucleotides, the CDR3 is TGTGCCAGCAGACCCCTCATGCGTAACTATGGCTACACCTTC. Its translation is CASRPLMRNYGYTF. Drawing the rest from reference TRBV11-2 and TRBJ1-2, the complete variable domain is EAGVAQSPRYKIIEKRQSVAFWCNPISGHATLYWYQQILGQGPKLLIQFQNNGVVDDSQLPKDRFSAERLKGVDSTLKIQPAKLEDSAVYLCASRPLMRNYGYTFGSGTRLTVV.

In its sample, this clone was seen a few times. The chain is built from TRBV7-3 and TRBJ1-6; maybe TRBD1 (6 bases). Germline CDR1 reads SGHTA; CDR2 reads FQGTGA. V dropped 4 bases and J dropped 6 bases, with 13 bases sitting between them. CDR3 length: 15 residues. The CDR3 sequence is CASSSIRGSNSPLHF. In DNA, the CDR3 is TGTGCCAGCAGCTCGATCAGGGGATCTAATTCACCCCTCCACTTT.

The chain carries TRBV25-1 and TRBJ2-2; 8 bases map to TRBD2. The CDR3 is made up of 12 amino acids. From germline, CDR1 is MGHDK and CDR2 SYGVNS. Germline trimming cut 6 bases from V and 10 bases from J; bases unmatched to any gene: 4. CDR3 in amino acids: CASSRGGTELFF. The CDR3 nucleotides are TGTGCCAGCAGCCGGGGGGGAACGGAGCTGTTTTTT.

The rearrangement links TRBV27 to TRBJ2-7, with TRBD1 matching 8 bases. Trimming removed 5 bases from V and 4 bases from J; junction bases left unmatched: 4. The CDR3 runs 13 residues. Germline V lookup: CDR1 MNHEY, CDR2 SMNVEV (reference sequence). The CDR3 reads CASSLRQGYEQYF. DNA for the CDR3: TGTGCCAGCAGTCTCCGACAGGGGTACGAGCAGTACTTC.

The chain recombines TRBV2 with TRBJ2-1; a weak D match, TRBD2 (6 bases). The V end lost 6 bases, the J end lost 6 bases, and 12 bases lay between the germline ends. The germline V gene encodes CDR1 SNHLY and CDR2 FYNNEI. The CDR3 covers 13 residues. For the CDR3, the DNA is TGTGCCAGCAGCGGGAGTGCCCTCAATGAGCAGTTCTTC. Translated, it gives CASSGSALNEQFF.

The chain combines TRBV5-1 with TRBJ2-2, with D tentatively TRBD1 (6 bases). V was clipped by 5 bases and J by 5 bases, with 13 bases between them. The CDR3 totals 14 residues. Germline V gives CDR1 SGHRS, CDR2 YFSETQ. This CDR3 reads CASRITQGTGELFF. The CDR3 nucleotides read TGCGCCAGCAGGATAACCCAGGGGACCGGGGAGCTGTTTTTT.